This entry lists 3 T cell receptor beta chains sequenced from one sample in a study of blood T cell repertoires in COVID-19. Here immunoSEQ multiplex PCR was the method, and the copy in TCRdb shows in-frame clones only, minus some. The data contain some 15,000 clones, under 90% of them singletons. The sample taken for sequencing was peripheral blood. The receptors here all came from a woman aged 60-70 years with acute or convalescent COVID-19.

For the CDR3, the DNA is TGCGCCAGCAGTGAGTGGCGGGGTACGAATGAGCAGTTCTTC. Translating it yields CASSEWRGTNEQFF. This sequence joins TRBV10-1 and TRBJ2-1; D might be TRBD2 (6 bases). The CDR3 runs 14 residues. The germline CDR1 and CDR2 sequences are WNHNN and SYGVQD (reference sequence). The V and J ends lost 1 base and 7 bases respectively, with 11 bases between them.

V and J are TRBV15 and TRBJ1-2; a weak D match, TRBD1 (6 bases). The germline V gene encodes CDR1 LNHNV and CDR2 YYDKDF (reference sequence). This CDR3 comprises 14 residues. Trimming removed 0 bases at V and 5 bases at J, with 10 bases between. The CDR3 loop is CATSREEGGYGYTF. DNA for the CDR3: TGTGCCACCAGCAGAGAGGAGGGGGGGTATGGCTACACCTTC.

The chain recombines TRBV7-8 with TRBJ1-1; D remains unclear. The V gene's germline CDR1 is SGHVS and CDR2 FQNEAQ. The CDR3 runs 16 residues. V dropped 0 bases and J dropped 3 bases, with 14 bases sitting between them. The DNA of the CDR3 is TGTGCCAGCAGCTTAGCGCTAAGGTGGGCGCACACTGAAGCTTTCTTT. Protein product: CASSLALRWAHTEAFF.